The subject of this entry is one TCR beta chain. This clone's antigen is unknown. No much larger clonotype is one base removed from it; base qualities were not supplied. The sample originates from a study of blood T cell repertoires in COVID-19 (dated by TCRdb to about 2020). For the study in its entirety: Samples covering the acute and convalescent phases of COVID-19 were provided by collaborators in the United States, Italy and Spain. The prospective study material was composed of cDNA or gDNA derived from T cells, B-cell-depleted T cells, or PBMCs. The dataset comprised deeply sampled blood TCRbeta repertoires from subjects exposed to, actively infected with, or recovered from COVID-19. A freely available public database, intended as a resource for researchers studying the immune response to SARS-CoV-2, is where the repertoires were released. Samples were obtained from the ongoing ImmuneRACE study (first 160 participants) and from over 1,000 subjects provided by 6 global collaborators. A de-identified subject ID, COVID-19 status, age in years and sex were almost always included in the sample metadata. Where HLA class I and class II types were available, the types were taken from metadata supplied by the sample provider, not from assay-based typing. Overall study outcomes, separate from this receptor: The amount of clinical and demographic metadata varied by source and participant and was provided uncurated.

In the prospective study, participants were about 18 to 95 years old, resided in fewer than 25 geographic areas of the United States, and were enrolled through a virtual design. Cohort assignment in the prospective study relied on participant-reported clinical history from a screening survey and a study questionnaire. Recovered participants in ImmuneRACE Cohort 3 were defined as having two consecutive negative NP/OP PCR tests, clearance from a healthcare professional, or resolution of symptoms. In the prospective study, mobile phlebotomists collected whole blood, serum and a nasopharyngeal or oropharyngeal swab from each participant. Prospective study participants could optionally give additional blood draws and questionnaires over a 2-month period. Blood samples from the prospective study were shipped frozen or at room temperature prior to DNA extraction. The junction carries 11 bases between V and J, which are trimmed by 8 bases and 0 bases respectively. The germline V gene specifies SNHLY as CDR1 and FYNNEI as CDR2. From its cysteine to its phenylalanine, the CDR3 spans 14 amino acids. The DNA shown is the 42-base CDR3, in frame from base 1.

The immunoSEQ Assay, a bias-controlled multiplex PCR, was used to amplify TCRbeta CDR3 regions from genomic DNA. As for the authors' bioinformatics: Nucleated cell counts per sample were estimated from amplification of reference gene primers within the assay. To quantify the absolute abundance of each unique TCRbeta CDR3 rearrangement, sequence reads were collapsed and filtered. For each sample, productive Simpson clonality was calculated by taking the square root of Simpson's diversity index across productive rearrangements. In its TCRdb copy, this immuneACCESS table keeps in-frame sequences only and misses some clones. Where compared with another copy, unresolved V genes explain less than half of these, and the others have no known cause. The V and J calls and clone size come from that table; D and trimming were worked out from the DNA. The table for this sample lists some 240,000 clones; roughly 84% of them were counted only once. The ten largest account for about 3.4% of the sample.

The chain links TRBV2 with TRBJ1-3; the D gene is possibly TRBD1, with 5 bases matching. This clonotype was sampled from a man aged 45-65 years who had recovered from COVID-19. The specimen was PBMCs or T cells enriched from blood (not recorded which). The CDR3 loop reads CASAGTASGNTIYF. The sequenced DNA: TGTGCCAGCGCGGGGACGGCCTCTGGAAACACCATATATTTT.